This T cell receptor beta chain was obtained from a study of blood T cell repertoires in COVID-19. Study context: The cDNA or gDNA used as material had been derived from T cells, B-cell-depleted T cells, or PBMCs.

The CDR3 length is 16 residues. Per the germline V gene, CDR1 is KGHSH and CDR2 is LQKENI. Trimming took 3 bases from V and 1 from J; bases not matched to a gene: 7. How the authors handled the data: The authors estimated nucleated cell counts from reference gene primer amplification. This table comes from immunoSEQ multiplex PCR, and its TCRdb copy is limited to in-frame clones, with some not included. V, J and clone size were drawn from that table, and D and trimming were deduced from the DNA. The sample contains around 260,000 clones, around 86% of which appear only once. The receptor was derived from a human donor in a cohort sampled during active COVID-19. The chain is built from TRBV18 and TRBJ1-1, with 8 bases aligning to TRBD1. Material: peripheral blood. The DNA of the CDR3 is TGTGCCAGCTCACCTCGGACAGGACAGGGGAACACTGAAGCTTTCTTT. Amino acids: CASSPRTGQGNTEAFF.